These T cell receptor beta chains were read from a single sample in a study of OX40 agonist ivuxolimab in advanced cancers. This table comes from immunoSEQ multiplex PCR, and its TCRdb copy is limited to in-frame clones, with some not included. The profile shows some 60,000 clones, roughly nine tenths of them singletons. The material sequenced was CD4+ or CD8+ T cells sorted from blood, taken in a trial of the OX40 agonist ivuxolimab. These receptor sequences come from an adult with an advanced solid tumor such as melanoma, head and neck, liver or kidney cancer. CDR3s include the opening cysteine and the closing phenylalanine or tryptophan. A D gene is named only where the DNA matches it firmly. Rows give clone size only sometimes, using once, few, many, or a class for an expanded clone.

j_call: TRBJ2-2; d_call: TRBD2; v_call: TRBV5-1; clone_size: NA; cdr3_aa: CASSLGLASGELFF; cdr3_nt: TGCGCCAGCAGCTTGGGACTAGCTTCGGGGGAGCTGTTTTTT
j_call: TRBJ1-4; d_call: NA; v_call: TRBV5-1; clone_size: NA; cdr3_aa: CASSRGQPFGKLFF; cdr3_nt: TGCGCCAGCAGCCGCGGACAGCCTTTTGGAAAACTGTTTTTT
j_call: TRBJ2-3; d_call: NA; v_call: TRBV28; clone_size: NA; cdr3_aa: CASASTDTQYF; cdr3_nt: TGTGCCTCAGCTAGCACAGATACGCAGTATTTT
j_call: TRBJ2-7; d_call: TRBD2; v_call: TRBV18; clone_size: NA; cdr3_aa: CVSSPGLAGEQYF; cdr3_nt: TGTGTCAGCTCACCCGGACTAGCGGGCGAGCAGTACTTC
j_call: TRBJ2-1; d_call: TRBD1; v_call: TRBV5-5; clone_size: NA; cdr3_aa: CASRNTAGGSYNEQFF; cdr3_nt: TGTGCCAGCAGGAACACGGCAGGGGGCTCCTACAATGAGCAGTTCTTC
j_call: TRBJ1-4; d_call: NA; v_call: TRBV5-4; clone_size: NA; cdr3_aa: CASSLGGDANEKLFF; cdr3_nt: TGTGCCAGCAGCTTGGGCGGGGATGCTAATGAAAAACTGTTTTTT
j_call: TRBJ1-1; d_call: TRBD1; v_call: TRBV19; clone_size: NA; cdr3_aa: CASRDRAWGTEAFF; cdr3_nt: TGTGCCAGTAGGGACAGGGCGTGGGGCACTGAAGCTTTCTTT
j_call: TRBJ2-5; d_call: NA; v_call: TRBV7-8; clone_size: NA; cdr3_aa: CASSLAGLTQETQYF; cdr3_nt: TGTGCCAGCAGCTTAGCAGGACTCACCCAAGAGACCCAGTACTTC
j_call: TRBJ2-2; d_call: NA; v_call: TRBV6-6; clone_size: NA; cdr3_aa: CASRLGTGSTGELFF; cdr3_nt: TGTGCCAGCAGATTAGGAACAGGGTCCACCGGGGAGCTGTTTTTT
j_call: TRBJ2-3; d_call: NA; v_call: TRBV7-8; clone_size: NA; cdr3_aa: CASSLGGGGWNTQYF; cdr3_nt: TGTGCCAGCAGCTTAGGAGGAGGGGGCTGGAATACGCAGTATTTT
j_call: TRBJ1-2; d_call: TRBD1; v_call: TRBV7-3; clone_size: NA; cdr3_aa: CASSLNSPGQGGGYTF; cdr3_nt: TGTGCCAGCAGCTTAAACTCACCGGGACAGGGTGGAGGCTACACCTTC
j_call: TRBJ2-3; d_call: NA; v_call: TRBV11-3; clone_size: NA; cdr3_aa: CASSLGGGTDTQYF; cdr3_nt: TGTGCCAGCAGCTTAGGTGGGGGCACAGATACGCAGTATTTT
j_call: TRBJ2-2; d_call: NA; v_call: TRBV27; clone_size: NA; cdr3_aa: CASSPLAGELFF; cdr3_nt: TGTGCCAGCAGTCCCCTAGCCGGGGAGCTGTTTTTT
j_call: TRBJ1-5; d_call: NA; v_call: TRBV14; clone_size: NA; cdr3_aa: CASSGGAFQPQHF; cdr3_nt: TGTGCCAGCAGCGGGGGGGCTTTTCAGCCCCAGCATTTT
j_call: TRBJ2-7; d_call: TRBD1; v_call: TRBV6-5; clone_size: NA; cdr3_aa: CASRSTGGFHEQYF; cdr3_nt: TGTGCCAGCAGATCCACAGGGGGCTTCCACGAGCAGTACTTC
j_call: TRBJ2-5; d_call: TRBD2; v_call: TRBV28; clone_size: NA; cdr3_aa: CASSSGGGVQETQYF; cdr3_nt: TGTGCCAGCAGTTCCGGGGGAGGGGTCCAAGAGACCCAGTACTTC
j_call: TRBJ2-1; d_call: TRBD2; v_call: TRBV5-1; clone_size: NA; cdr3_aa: CASNPGLAENNEQFF; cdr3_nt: TGCGCCAGCAACCCGGGACTAGCGGAGAACAATGAGCAGTTCTTC
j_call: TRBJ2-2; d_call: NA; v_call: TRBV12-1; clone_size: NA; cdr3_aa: CASSSYPSSPGLAGTGELFF; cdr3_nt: TGTGCCAGCAGCTCCTACCCCTCCTCCCCCGGACTAGCTGGCACCGGGGAGCTGTTTTTT
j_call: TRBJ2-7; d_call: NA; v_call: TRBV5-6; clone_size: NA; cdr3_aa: CASSWGRRYEQYF; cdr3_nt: TGTGCCAGCAGCTGGGGACGGCGTTACGAGCAGTACTTC
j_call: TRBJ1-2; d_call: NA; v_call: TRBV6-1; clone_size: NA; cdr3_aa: CASSPSGGSGYTF; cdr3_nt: TGTGCCAGCAGCCCTTCGGGGGGCTCTGGCTACACCTTC
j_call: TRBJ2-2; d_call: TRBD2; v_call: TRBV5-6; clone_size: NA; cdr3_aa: CASSLIRTSGSRAGELFF; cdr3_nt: TGTGCCAGCAGCTTGATACGGACTAGCGGGAGTCGGGCCGGGGAGCTGTTTTTT
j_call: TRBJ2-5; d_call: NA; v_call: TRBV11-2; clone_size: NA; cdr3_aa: CASRLYRDPETQYF; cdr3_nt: TGTGCCAGCAGATTATACCGGGATCCAGAGACCCAGTACTTC
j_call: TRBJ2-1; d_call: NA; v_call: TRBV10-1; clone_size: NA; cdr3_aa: CASSERQGVSYNEQFF; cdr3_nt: TGCGCCAGCAGTGAGAGGCAAGGGGTCTCCTACAATGAGCAGTTCTTC
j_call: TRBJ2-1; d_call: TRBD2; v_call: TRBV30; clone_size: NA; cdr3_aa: CAWIRREGFGEQFF; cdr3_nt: TGTGCCTGGATCAGGCGGGAGGGATTTGGTGAGCAGTTCTTC
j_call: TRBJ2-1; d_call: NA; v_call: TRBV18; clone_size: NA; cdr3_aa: CASSPADQGNEQFF; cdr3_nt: TGTGCCAGCTCACCCGCGGACCAGGGGAATGAGCAGTTCTTC
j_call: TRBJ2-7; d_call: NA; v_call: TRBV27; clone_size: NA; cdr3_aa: CASPPRGREFMEQYF; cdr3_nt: TGTGCCAGCCCGCCGCGGGGGCGGGAGTTCATGGAGCAGTACTTC
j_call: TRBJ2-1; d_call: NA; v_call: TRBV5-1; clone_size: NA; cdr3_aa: CASSLTDSSSSYNEQFF; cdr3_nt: TGCGCCAGCAGCTTGACGGACTCTTCGAGCTCCTACAATGAGCAGTTCTTC
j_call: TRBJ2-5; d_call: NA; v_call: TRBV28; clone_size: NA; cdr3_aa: CASSLRQGGGQETQYF; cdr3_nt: TGTGCCAGCAGTTTAAGACAGGGAGGGGGCCAAGAGACCCAGTACTTC
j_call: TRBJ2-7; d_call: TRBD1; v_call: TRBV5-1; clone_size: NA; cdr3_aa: CASSFNTGTGNYEQYF; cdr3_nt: TGCGCCAGCAGCTTTAACACCGGGACAGGGAACTACGAGCAGTACTTC
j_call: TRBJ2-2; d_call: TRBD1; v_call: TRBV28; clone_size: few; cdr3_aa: CASSGRTGTGELFF; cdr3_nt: TGTGCCAGCAGTGGGAGGACAGGGACCGGGGAGCTGTTTTTT
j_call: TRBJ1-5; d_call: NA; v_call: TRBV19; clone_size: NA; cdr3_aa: CASSFINQPQHF; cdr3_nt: TGTGCCAGTAGTTTCATCAATCAGCCCCAGCATTTT
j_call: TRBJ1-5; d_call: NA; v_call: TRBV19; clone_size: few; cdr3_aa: CASMGGAQPQHF; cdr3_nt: TGTGCCAGTATGGGGGGGGCTCAGCCCCAGCATTTT
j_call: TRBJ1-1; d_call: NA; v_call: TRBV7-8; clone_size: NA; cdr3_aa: CASHYFGQNTEAFF; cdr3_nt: TGTGCCAGCCACTATTTTGGGCAGAACACTGAAGCTTTCTTT
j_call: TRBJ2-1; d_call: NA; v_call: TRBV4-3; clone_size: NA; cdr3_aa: CASSQDLARGFYNEQFF; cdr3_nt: TGCGCCAGCAGCCAAGATCTAGCGAGGGGGTTCTACAATGAGCAGTTCTTC
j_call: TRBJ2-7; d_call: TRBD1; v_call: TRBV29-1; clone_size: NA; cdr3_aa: CSVEGQGYEQYF; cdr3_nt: TGCAGCGTTGAGGGACAGGGCTACGAGCAGTACTTC
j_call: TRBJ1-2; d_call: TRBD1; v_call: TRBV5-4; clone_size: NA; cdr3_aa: CASSPNTGDYGYTF; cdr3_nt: TGTGCCAGCAGCCCTAACACAGGGGACTATGGCTACACCTTC
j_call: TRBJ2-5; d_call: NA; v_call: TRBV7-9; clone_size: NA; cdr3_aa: CASSMRQDETQYF; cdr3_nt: TGTGCCAGCAGCATGAGACAGGACGAGACCCAGTACTTC
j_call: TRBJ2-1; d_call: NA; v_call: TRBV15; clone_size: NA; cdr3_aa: CATSRRVTGHEQFF; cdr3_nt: TGTGCCACCAGCAGACGAGTAACGGGGCATGAGCAGTTCTTC
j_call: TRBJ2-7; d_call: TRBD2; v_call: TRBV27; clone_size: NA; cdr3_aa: CASSLSGGGDNTYEQYF; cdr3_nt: TGTGCCAGCAGTTTAAGCGGTGGGGGGGATAACACATACGAGCAGTACTTC
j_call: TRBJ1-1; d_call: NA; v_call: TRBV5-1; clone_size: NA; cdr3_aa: CASTTAGTTMNTEAFF; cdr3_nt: TGCGCCAGCACCACTGCCGGGACAACTATGAACACTGAAGCTTTCTTT
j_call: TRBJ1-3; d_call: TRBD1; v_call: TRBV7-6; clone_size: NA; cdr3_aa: CASSLRTGTGNTIYF; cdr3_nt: TGTGCCAGCAGCTTAAGGACAGGGACCGGAAACACCATATATTTT
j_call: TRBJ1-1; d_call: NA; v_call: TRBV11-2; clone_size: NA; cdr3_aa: CASSLDRVGNTEAFF; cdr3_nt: TGTGCCAGCAGCTTAGATCGTGTAGGGAACACTGAAGCTTTCTTT
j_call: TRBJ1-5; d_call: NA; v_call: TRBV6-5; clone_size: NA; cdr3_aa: CASSYVKGNQPQHF; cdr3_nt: TGTGCCAGCAGTTACGTAAAGGGGAATCAGCCCCAGCATTTT
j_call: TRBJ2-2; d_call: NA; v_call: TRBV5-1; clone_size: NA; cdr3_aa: CASSLQGPGELFF; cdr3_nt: TGCGCCAGCAGCTTACAGGGACCCGGGGAGCTGTTTTTT
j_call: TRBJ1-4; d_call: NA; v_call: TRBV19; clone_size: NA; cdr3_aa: CASSIDVVRTVEKLFF; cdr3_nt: TGTGCCAGTAGTATAGATGTGGTACGGACAGTTGAAAAACTGTTTTTT
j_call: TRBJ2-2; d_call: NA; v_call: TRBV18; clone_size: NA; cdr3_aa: CASSQINTGELFF; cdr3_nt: TGTGCCAGCTCACAGATTAACACCGGGGAGCTGTTTTTT
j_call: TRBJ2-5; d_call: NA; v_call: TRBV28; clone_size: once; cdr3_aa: CASSLGGGGYETQYF; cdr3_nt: TGTGCCAGCAGTTTAGGAGGGGGCGGATATGAGACCCAGTACTTC
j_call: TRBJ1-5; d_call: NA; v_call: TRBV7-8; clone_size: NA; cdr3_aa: CASSFDRNQPQHF; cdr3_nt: TGTGCCAGCAGCTTCGACAGAAATCAGCCCCAGCATTTT
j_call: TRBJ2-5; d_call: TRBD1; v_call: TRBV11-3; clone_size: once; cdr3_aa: CASSLDRAETQYF; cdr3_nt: TGTGCCAGCAGCTTGGACAGGGCAGAGACCCAGTACTTC
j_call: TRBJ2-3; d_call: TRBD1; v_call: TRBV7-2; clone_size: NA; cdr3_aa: CASSFSRGLWTDTQYF; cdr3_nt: TGTGCCAGCAGCTTTTCCAGGGGGCTTTGGACAGATACGCAGTATTTT
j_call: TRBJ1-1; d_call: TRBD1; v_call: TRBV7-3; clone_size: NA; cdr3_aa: CASRGRRGLTEAFF; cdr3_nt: TGTGCCAGCAGGGGGCGCAGGGGGCTGACTGAAGCTTTCTTT
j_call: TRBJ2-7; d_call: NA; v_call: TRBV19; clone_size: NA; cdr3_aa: CASSIGEGPSTGEQYF; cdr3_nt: TGTGCCAGTAGTATAGGTGAGGGCCCCTCGACGGGCGAGCAGTACTTC
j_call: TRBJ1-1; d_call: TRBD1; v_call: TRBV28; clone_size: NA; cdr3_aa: CASSSQGAKTEAFF; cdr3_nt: TGTGCCAGCAGTTCACAGGGGGCGAAGACTGAAGCTTTCTTT
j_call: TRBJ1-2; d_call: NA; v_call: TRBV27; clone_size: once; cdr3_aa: CASGLSGSVGYTF; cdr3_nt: TGTGCCAGCGGTTTAAGCGGGAGTGTTGGCTACACCTTC
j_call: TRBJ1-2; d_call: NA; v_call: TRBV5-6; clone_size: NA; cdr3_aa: CASSPRFWGYTF; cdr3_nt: TGTGCCAGCAGCCCCCGTTTCTGGGGCTACACCTTC
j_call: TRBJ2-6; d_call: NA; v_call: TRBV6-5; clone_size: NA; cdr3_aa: CASSYSLGYGANVLTF; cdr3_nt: TGTGCCAGCAGTTACTCGCTTGGGTATGGGGCCAACGTCCTGACTTTC
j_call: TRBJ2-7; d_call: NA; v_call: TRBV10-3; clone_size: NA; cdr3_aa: CAISESRAGHEQYF; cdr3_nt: TGTGCCATCAGTGAGTCGAGGGCAGGCCACGAGCAGTACTTC